This T cell receptor beta chain was documented in a study of cytomegalovirus exposure and HLA in healthy donors. Study-level background: An analysis done earlier identified approximately 120 million unique TCR beta sequences from about 179 million T cells. Study findings and constraints: Because they were indistinguishable, some V segments, including TRBV6-2 and TRBV6-3, were excluded. The investigators catalogued 164 TCR beta chains as cytomegalovirus-associated.

The CDR3 covers 15 residues. The V gene lost 5 bases and the J gene lost 0 bases, with 11 bases spanning the gap. Germline CDR1 and CDR2: SGHAT and FQDESV (reference sequence). This clone came up a few times. What it binds is unknown. PCR was performed using 60 Vbeta and 13 Jbeta primers. Assay: immunoSEQ multiplex PCR; the TCRdb copy retains only in-frame clones and omits some. Of approximately 110,000 clones detected, 55% to 65% appear once; the ten largest clones hold about 2.2%. The sample consisted of PBMCs. The origin of this receptor is a woman in her thirties in good health and CMV-seronegative. This rearrangement joins TRBV11-1 to TRBJ2-1; D may be TRBD2 (6 bases). DNA for the CDR3: TGTGCCAGCAGCCCCCTAGCGAGCTCCTACAATGAGCAGTTCTTC. The encoded protein is CASSPLASSYNEQFF.